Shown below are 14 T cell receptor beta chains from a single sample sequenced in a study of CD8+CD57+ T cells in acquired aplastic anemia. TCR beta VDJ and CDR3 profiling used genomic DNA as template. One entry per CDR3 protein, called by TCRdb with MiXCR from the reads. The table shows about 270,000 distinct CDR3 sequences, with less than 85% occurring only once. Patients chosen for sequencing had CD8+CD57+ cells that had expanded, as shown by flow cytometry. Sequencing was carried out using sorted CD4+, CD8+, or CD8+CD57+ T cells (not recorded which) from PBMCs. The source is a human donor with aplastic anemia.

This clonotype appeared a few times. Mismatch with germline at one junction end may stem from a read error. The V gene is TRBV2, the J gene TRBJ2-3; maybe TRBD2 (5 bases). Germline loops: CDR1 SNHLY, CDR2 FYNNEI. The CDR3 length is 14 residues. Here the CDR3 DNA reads TGTGCCAGCAGCTTGGCGGGTGGTCATCATACCCAGTATTTT. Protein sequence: CASSLAGGHHTQYF.

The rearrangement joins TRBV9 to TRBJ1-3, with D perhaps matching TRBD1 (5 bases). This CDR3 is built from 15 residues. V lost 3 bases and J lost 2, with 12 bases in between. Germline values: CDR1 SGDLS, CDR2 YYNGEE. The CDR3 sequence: CASSGGAGTGNTIYF. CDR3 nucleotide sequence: TGTGCCAGCAGCGGCGGGGCAGGGACTGGAAACACCATATATTTT.

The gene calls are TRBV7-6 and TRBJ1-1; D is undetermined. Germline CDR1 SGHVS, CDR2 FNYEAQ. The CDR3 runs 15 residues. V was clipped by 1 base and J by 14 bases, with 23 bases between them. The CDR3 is CASSLDLTGNADTFF. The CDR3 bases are TGTGCCAGCAGCTTAGATCTGACCGGCAACGCTGATACGTTCTTT.

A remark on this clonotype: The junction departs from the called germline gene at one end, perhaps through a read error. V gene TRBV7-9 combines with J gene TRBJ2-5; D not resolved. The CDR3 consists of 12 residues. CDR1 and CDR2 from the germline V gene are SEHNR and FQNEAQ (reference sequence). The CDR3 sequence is CASSPATQTQNF. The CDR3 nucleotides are TGTGCCAGCAGCCCGGCAACTCAAACCCAGAACTTC.

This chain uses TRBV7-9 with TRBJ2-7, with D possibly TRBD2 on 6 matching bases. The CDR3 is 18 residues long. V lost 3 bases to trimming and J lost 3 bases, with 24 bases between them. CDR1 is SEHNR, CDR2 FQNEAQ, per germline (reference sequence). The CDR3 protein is CASSFHTGGAALYYEQYV. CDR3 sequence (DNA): TGTGCCAGCAGCTTTCATACAGGCGGGGCAGCCCTTTACTACGAGCAGTACGTC.

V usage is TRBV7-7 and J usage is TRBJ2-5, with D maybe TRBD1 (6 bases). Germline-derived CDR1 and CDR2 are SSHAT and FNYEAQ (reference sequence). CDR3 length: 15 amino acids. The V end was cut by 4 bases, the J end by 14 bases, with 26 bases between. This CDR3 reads CASSSSRGRSPLHYF. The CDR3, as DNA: TGTGCCAGCAGCTCGAGCAGGGGACGGTCACCCCTCCACTACTTC.

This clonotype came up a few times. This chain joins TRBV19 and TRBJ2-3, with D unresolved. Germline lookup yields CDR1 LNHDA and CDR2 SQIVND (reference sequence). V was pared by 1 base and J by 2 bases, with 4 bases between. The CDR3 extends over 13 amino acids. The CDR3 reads CASSIGHTDTQYF. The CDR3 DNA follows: TGTGCCAGTAGTATAGGCCACACAGATACGCAGTATTTT.

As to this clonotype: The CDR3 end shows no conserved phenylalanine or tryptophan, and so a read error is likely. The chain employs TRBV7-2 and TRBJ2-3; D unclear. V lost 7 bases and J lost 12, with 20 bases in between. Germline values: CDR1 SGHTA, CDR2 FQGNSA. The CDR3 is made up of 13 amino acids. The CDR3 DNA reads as TGTGCCAGCACCCCGGTGGGCACACCGAACCAGTATCAG. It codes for CASTPVGTPNQYQ.

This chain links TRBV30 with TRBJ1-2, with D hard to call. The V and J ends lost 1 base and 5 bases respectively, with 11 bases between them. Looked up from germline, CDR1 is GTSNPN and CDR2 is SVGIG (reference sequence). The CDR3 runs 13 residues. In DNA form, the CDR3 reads TGTGCCTGGAGTGCTGGGGAGGCGTATGGCTACACCTTC. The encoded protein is CAWSAGEAYGYTF.

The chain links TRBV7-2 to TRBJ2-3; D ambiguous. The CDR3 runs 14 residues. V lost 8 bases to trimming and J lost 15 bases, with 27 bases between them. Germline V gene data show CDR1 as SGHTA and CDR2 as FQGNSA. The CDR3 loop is CASSISVGNDQFYF. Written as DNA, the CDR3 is TGTGCCAGCTCCATATCGGTTGGTAATGATCAGTTCTATTTT.

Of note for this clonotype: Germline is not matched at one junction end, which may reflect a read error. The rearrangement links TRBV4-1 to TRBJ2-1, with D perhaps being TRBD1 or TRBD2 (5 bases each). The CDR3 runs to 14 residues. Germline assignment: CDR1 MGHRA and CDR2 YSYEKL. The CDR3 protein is CASNQDIGADEQFF. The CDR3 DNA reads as TGTGCCAGCAACCAAGATATCGGGGCTGATGAGCAGTTCTTC.

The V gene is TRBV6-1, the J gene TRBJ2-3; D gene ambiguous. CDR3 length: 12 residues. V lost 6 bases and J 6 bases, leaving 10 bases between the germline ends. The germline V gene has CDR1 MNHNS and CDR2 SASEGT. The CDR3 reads CASRSDADTQYF. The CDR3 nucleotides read TGTGCCAGCAGATCCGACGCCGATACGCAGTATTTT.

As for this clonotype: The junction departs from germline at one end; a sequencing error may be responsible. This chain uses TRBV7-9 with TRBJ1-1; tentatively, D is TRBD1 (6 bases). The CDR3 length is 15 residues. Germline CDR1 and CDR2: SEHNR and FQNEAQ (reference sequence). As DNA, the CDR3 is TGTGTCAGCAGCTCACAGGGTAGTGAGCAGACCTTCGGTTTCTTT. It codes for CVSSSQGSEQTFGFF. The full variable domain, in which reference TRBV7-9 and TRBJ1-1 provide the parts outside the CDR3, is DTGVSQNPRHKITKRGQNVTFRCDPISEHNRLYWYRQTLGQGPEFLTYFQNEAQLEKSRLLSDRFSAERPKGSFSTLEIQRTEQGDSAMYLCVSSSQGSEQTFGFFGQGTRLTVV.

In nucleotides, the CDR3 is TGTGCCAGCAGTGAGCTTCGGACTAGCGGGAGTTCGTACTTC. It codes for CASSELRTSGSSYF. The chain combines TRBV6-4 with TRBJ2-7, with TRBD2 identical over 13 bases. The V gene end was trimmed by 3 bases and the J gene end by 12 bases; junction bases not matched to a gene: 8. Per germline, CDR1 MRHNA and CDR2 SNTAGT. The length of the CDR3 is 14 residues.